A single sample is the source of the 4 T cell receptor beta chains below, sequenced in a study of blood T cell repertoires in COVID-19. Here immunoSEQ multiplex PCR was the method, and the copy in TCRdb shows in-frame clones only, minus some. This table has around 100,000 clones, 70% to 90% appearing once. Material for sequencing was peripheral blood. The receptors originated from a human donor in a cohort sampled during active COVID-19.

The chain combines TRBV7-2 with TRBJ1-3; 9 nucleotides align to TRBD1. The germline CDR1 and CDR2 sequences are SGHTA and FQGNSA. This CDR3 is built from 14 residues. J was trimmed by 5 bases and V by 5 bases; bases with no gene match: 4. CDR3 DNA sequence: TGTGCCAGCAGCCTGGGGACAGGGAGAAACACCATATATTTT. Residues: CASSLGTGRNTIYF.

The gene calls are TRBV6-2 or TRBV6-3 and TRBJ2-3; TRBD2 agrees at 14 bases. Germline V gives CDR1 MNHEY, CDR2 SVGEGT. Losses at the gene ends were 2 bases for V and 4 bases for J; bases not matched to a gene: 5. This CDR3 has 17 amino acids. In nucleotides, the CDR3 is TGTGCCAGCAGTTACCCGGGACTAGCGGGGGTCTCAGATACGCAGTATTTT. Translating gives CASSYPGLAGVSDTQYF.

The chain couples TRBV19 to TRBJ1-5, with TRBD1 identical over 9 bases. Trimming removed 6 bases from V and 7 bases from J; junction bases left unmatched: 7. This CDR3 is 14 amino acids long. In germline, CDR1 is LNHDA, CDR2 SQIVND (reference sequence). Written as DNA, the CDR3 is TGTGCCAGTAGCCGCGGGACAGGGAACCAGCCCCAGCATTTT. It yields the protein CASSRGTGNQPQHF. Full variable domain (rest looked up from reference TRBV19 and TRBJ1-5): DGGITQSPKYLFRKEGQNVTLSCEQNLNHDAMYWYRQDPGQGLRLIYYSQIVNDFQKGDIAEGYSVSREKKESFPLTVTSAQKNPTAFYLCASSRGTGNQPQHFGDGTRLSIL.

The gene calls are TRBV6-5 and TRBJ1-1, with a possible D match to TRBD1 (5 bases). The V end lost 2 bases, the J end lost 9 bases, and 13 bases lay between the germline ends. The germline V gene encodes CDR1 MNHEY and CDR2 SVGAGI. The CDR3 extends over 13 amino acids. CDR3 sequence reads: CASSYGEGSKAFF. The CDR3 bases are TGTGCCAGCAGTTACGGGGAGGGGAGCAAAGCTTTCTTT.